The rows below give T cell receptor beta chains drawn from one sample of a study of T cell repertoires in cytomegalovirus infection. TCRdb called the reads again in MiXCR, with one record for every CDR3 protein. The data contain some 800,000 distinct CDR3 sequences, 32% of them singletons. These TCRs' antigens remain unknown. Sample: cultured CD8+ T cells from PBMCs, taken from culture after CMV antigen stimulation. The receptor source for this set is a human donor in good health (CMV status not recorded). Some clones in this sample may be carry-over from other donors' samples. CDR3s include the opening cysteine and the closing phenylalanine or tryptophan. The D gene is left open where the match is weak.

TRBV10-3	TRBJ2-2	TRBD1	CAISDRGYTGELFF
TRBV6-5	TRBJ2-1	.	CASRRDVYNEQFF
TRBV19	TRBJ1-1	.	CASTIGSLNTEAFF
TRBV7-3	TRBJ1-5	TRBD1	CASSSGQWGQPQHF
TRBV7-9	TRBJ2-7	TRBD2	CASTVAGPSYEQYF
TRBV11-3	TRBJ2-3	.	CASSPRIAGTTDTQYF
TRBV2	TRBJ2-5	.	CASTGTDQETQYF
TRBV7-6	TRBJ1-1	.	CASSPKGDNTEAFF
TRBV29-1	TRBJ2-1	TRBD2	CSVEGGLAGVYEQFF
TRBV6-4	TRBJ1-1	.	CARPGSGSNTEAFF
TRBV6-1	TRBJ2-1	.	CASRTKNLEQFF
TRBV19	TRBJ2-6	.	CASRETGSGANVLTF
TRBV6-2/TRBV6-3	TRBJ1-1	.	CASSWTDPLNTEAFF
TRBV27	TRBJ1-3	.	CASSSDLNTIYF
TRBV27	TRBJ2-1	.	CASSPQGKPNNEQFF
TRBV6-1	TRBJ2-3	TRBD2	CASPVARTSTTDTQYF
TRBV6-1	TRBJ1-6	.	CASNLQGGGAISPLHF
TRBV4-2	TRBJ1-4	.	CASSQSPEGVGANEKLFF
TRBV6-5	TRBJ1-5	TRBD1	CASRFTGESQPQHF
TRBV5-4	TRBJ2-1	.	CASSTGLGDNEQFF